A selection of T cell receptor beta chains follows, all from one sample in a study of blood T cell repertoires in COVID-19. This table comes from immunoSEQ multiplex PCR, and its TCRdb copy is limited to in-frame clones, with some not included. The table lists 170,000 or so clones, approximately 88% of them singletons, with roughly 2.9% in the top ten. Sequenced input: peripheral blood. These receptor sequences come from a woman aged 60-75 years with acute or convalescent COVID-19. Both conserved end residues are part of each CDR3.

V gene | CDR3 protein
TRBV12-3/TRBV12-4 | CASSLGSNQPQHF
TRBV10-2 | CATRQGTNTIYF
TRBV7-3 | CASSRGYDTEAFF
TRBV6-2/TRBV6-3 | CASSSFDRGQHGYTF
TRBV7-9 | CASSLLQGTGGNTIYF
TRBV9 | CASSAGGPRNEQFF
TRBV19 | CASNPDSNQPQHF
TRBV4-1 | CASSQEAWDTLSDTIYF
TRBV19 | CASSKDTAYSPLHF
TRBV29-1 | CSVGRGLRRDGYTF
TRBV7-6 | CASSASGGATDTQYF
TRBV3-1/TRBV3-2 | CASSRVTGGNTEAFF
TRBV29-1 | CSVAGTGELFF
TRBV18 | CASSLQGDYTF
TRBV28 | CASRYTGLNEAFF
TRBV6-5 | CASSHREGYEQYF
TRBV7-2 | CASSLPRGTSGGAETQYF
TRBV7-9 | CASTRLLPGGGEYNEQFF
TRBV18 | CASSPPGGQGYTF
TRBV6-1 | CASSEWTGGLATNEKLFF
TRBV18 | CASSPAVYNSPLHF
TRBV6-1 | CASSWRQGGNTIYF
TRBV4-3 | CASSQDRGVYGYTF
TRBV4-3 | CASSHSMVTGTGYGYTF
TRBV27 | CASSFRTGLTDEQFF
TRBV6-1 | CASSEAGGSYGYTF
TRBV6-2/TRBV6-3 | CASSLTAGGIRNEAFF
TRBV14 | CASSQVRRGSYEQYF
TRBV10-1 | CASRKGQLQGEETQYF
TRBV9 | CASSAQGAGDYGYTF
TRBV6-5 | CASSYASMATAEAFF
TRBV12-3/TRBV12-4 | CASRRSNQPQHF
TRBV12-3/TRBV12-4 | CASSWEGNTEAFF
TRBV6-5 | CASSPRQGAAYGYTF
TRBV5-1 | CASSPVLGGTGYTF
TRBV5-1 | CASSLERGLADTQYF
TRBV6-2/TRBV6-3 | CASSSHRDRGLGYTF
TRBV9 | CASSVLGGEAFF
TRBV5-4 | CASSGSGLSETQYF
TRBV9 | CASSVSGAQNSPLHF
TRBV20-1 | CSASDTGMRGWNTGELFF
TRBV29-1 | CSARDSRYEQYF